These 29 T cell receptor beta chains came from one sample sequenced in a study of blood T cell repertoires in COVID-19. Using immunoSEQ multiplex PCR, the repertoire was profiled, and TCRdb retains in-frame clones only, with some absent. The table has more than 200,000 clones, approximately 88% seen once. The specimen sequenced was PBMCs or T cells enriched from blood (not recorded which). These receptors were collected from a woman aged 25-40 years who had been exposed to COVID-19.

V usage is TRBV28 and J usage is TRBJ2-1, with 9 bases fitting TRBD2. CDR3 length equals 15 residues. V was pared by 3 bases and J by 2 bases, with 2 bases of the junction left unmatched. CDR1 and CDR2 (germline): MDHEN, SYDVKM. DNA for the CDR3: TGTGCCAGCAGTTTGACTAGCGGAGCCTACAATGAGCAGTTCTTC. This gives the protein CASSLTSGAYNEQFF.

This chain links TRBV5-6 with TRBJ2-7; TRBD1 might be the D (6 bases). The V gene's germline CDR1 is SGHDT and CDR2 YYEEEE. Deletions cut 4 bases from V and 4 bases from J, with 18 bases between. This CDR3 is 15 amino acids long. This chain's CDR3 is CASSPPGQSSYEQYF. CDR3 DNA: TGTGCCAGCAGCCCACCCGGACAGAGCTCTTACGAGCAGTACTTC.

The CDR3 DNA is TGTGCCAGCAGCGACACTGCCTCCCGCGGCTACACCTTC. Translation gives CASSDTASRGYTF. This chain uses TRBV6-5 with TRBJ1-2; D is unresolved. V was clipped by 6 bases and J by 8 bases, with 16 bases between them. The germline gives CDR1 MNHEY, CDR2 SVGAGI. The CDR3 runs 13 residues.

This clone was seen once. The CDR3 bases are TGTGCCAGCGGAGACCTCGAAACAAATTCACCCCTCCACTTT. This encodes CASGDLETNSPLHF. The chain joins TRBV27 to TRBJ1-6, with D unclear. The CDR3 runs 14 residues. Germline CDR1 MNHEY, CDR2 SMNVEV (reference sequence). V lost 8 bases and J lost 7, with 15 bases in between.

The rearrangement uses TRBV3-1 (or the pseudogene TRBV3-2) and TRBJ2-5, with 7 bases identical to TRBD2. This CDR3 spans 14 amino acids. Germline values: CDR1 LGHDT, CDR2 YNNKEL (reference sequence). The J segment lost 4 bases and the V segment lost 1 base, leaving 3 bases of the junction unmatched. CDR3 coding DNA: TGTGCCAGCAGCCAAGGGATAGCGGGAGAGACCCAGTACTTC. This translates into CASSQGIAGETQYF.

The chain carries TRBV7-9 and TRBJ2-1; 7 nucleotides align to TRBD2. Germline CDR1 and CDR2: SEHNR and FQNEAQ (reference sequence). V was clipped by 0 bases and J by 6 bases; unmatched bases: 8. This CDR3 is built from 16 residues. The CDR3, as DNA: TGTGCCAGCAGCTTAGCGGGAGGGCCGTGGCTCAATGAGCAGTTCTTC. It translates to CASSLAGGPWLNEQFF.

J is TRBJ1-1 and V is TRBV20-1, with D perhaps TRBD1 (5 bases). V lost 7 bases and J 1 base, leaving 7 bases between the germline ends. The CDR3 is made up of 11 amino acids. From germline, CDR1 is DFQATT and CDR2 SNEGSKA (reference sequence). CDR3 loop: CSVRGNTEAFF. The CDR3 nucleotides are TGCAGTGTAAGGGGGAACACTGAAGCTTTCTTT.

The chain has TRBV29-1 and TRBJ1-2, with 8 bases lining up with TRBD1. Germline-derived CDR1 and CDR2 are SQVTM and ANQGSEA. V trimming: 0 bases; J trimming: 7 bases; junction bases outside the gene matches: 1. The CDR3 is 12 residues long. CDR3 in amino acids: CSVEDRGPGYTF. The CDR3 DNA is TGCAGCGTTGAAGACAGGGGGCCTGGCTACACCTTC.

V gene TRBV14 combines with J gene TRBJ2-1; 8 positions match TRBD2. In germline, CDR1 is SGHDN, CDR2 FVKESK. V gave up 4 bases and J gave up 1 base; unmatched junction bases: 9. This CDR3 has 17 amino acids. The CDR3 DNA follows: TGTGCCAGCAGCCGAATGGCGGGAGGAGGGTCCTACAATGAGCAGTTCTTC. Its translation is CASSRMAGGGSYNEQFF.

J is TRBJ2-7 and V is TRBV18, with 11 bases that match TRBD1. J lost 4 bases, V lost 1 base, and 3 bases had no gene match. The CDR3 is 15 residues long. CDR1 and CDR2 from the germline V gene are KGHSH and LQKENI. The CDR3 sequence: CASSPRGTGGYEQYF. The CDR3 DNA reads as TGTGCCAGCTCACCACGGGGGACAGGGGGGTACGAGCAGTACTTC.

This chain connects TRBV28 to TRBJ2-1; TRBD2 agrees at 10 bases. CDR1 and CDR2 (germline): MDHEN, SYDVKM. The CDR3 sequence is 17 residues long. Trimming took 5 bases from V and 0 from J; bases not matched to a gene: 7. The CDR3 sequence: CASSPYSSGSSYNEQFF. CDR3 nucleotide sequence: TGTGCCAGCAGTCCGTATTCTAGCGGGAGCTCCTACAATGAGCAGTTCTTC.

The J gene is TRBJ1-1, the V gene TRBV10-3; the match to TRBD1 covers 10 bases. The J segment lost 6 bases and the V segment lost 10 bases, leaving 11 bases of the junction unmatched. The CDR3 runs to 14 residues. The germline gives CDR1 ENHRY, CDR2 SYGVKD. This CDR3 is CATTGTGVAAEAFF. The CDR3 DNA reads TGTGCCACCACCGGGACAGGGGTCGCCGCTGAAGCTTTCTTT.

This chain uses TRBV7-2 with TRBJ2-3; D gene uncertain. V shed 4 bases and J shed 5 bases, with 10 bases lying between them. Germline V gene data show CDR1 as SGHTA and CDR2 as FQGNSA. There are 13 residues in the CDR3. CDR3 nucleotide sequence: TGTGCCAGCAGCTCCAGAATTGGAGATACGCAGTATTTT. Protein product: CASSSRIGDTQYF.

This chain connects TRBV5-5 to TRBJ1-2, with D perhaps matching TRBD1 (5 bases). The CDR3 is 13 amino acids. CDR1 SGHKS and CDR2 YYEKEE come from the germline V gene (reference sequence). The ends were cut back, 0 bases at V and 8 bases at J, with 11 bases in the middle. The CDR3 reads CASSLDRRGGYTF. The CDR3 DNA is TGTGCCAGCAGCTTGGACAGGAGGGGAGGCTACACCTTC. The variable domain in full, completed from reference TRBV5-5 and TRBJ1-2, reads DAGVTQSPTHLIKTRGQQVTLRCSPISGHKSVSWYQQVLGQGPQFIFQYYEKEERGRGNFPDRFSARQFPNYSSELNVNALLLGDSALYLCASSLDRRGGYTFGSGTRLTVV.

Written as DNA, the CDR3 is TGTGCCAGCAGCCAAGATCCGCGGGGGCCTCGAGGCTACACCTTC. Translated, it gives CASSQDPRGPRGYTF. The J gene is TRBJ1-2, the V gene TRBV3-1 (or the pseudogene TRBV3-2), with D possibly being TRBD1 (6 bases). The CDR3 is 15 amino acids. V lost 0 bases and J lost 8, with 16 bases in between. Germline V lookup: CDR1 LGHDT, CDR2 YNNKEL (reference sequence).

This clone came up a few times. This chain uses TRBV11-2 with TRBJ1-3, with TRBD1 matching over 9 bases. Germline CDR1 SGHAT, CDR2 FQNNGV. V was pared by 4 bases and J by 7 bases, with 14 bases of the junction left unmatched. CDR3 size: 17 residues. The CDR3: CASSSFGTDRGGNTIYF. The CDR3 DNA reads TGTGCCAGCAGCTCTTTCGGGACGGACAGGGGAGGGAACACCATATATTTT.

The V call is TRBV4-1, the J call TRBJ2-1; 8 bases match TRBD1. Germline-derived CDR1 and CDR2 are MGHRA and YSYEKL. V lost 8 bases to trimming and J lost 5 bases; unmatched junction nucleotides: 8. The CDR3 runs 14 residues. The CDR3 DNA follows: TGCGCCAGCGAAAAAATGACAGGGGACAATGAGCAGTTCTTC. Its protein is CASEKMTGDNEQFF.

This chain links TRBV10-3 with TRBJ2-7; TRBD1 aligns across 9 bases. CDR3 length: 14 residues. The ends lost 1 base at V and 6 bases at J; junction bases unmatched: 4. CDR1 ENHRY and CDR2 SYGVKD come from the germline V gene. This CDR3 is CAISEWDRDPEQYF. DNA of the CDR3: TGTGCCATCAGTGAGTGGGACAGGGATCCCGAGCAGTACTTC.

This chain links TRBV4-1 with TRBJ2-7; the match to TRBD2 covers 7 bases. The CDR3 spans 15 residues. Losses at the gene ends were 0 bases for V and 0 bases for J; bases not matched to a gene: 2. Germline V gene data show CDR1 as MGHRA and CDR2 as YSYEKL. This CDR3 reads CASSQDWEGSYEQYF. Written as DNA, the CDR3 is TGCGCCAGCAGCCAAGATTGGGAGGGCTCCTACGAGCAGTACTTC.

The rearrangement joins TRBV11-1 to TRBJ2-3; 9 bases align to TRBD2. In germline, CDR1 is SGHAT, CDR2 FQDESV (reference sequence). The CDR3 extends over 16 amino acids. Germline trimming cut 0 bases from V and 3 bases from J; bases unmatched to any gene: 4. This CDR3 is CASSLAAGGPTDTQYF. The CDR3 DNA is TGTGCCAGCAGCTTAGCGGCGGGAGGGCCAACAGATACGCAGTATTTT.

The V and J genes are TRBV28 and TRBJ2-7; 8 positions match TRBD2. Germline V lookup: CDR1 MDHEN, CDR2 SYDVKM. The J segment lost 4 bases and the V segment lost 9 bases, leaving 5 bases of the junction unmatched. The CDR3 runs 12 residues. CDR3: CASTSGDYEQYF. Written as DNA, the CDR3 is TGTGCCAGTACTAGCGGAGATTACGAGCAGTACTTC.

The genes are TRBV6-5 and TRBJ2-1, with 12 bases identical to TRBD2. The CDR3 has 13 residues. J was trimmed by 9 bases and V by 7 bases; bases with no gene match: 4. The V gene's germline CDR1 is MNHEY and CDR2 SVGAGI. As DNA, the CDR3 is TGTGCCAGCACTAGCGGGAGGGCCAGTGAGCAGTTCTTC. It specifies CASTSGRASEQFF.

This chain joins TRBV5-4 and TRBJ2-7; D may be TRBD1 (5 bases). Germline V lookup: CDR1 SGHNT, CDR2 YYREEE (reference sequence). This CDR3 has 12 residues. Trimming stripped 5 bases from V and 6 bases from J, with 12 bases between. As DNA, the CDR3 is TGTGCCAGCAGACAGGAGCCCCTCGAGCAGTACTTC. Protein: CASRQEPLEQYF.

The CDR3: CASSPGNTAHQETQYF. CDR3 in DNA: TGCGCCAGCAGCCCCGGGAATACTGCCCACCAAGAGACCCAGTACTTC. The chain carries TRBV4-1 and TRBJ2-5, with D tentatively TRBD2 (5 bases). This CDR3 comprises 16 residues. V dropped 4 bases and J dropped 0 bases, with 15 bases sitting between them. The germline CDR1 and CDR2 sequences are MGHRA and YSYEKL.

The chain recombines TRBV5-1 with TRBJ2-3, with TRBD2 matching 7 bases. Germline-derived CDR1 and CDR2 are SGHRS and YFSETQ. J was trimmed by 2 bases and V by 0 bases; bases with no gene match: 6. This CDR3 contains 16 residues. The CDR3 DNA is TGCGCCAGCAGCTTGGAGCCAGCGGGGTTCACAGATACGCAGTATTTT. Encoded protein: CASSLEPAGFTDTQYF.

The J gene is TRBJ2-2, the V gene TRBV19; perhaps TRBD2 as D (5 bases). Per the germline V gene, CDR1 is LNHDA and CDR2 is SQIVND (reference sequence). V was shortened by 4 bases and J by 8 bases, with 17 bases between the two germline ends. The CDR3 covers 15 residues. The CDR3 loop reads CASSKLAVREGELFF. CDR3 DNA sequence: TGTGCCAGTAGTAAGTTAGCCGTGAGGGAAGGGGAGCTGTTTTTT.

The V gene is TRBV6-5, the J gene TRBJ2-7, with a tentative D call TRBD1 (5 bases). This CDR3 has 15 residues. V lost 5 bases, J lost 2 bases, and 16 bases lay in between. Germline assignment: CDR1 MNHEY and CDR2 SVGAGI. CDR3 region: CASSRDPTAAYEQYF. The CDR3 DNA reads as TGTGCCAGCAGTCGAGACCCGACAGCAGCCTACGAGCAGTACTTC.

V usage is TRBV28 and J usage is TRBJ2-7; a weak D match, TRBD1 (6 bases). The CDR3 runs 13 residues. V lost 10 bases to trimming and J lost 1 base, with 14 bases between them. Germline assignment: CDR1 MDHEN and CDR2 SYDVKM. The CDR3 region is CATRDTESYEQYF. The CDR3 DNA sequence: TGTGCCACCCGGGACACGGAATCCTACGAGCAGTACTTC.

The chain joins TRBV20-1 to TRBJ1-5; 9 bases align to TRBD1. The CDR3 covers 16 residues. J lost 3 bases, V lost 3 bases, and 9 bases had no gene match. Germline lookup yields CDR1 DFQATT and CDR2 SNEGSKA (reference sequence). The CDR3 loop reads CSASPGQGRYNQPQHF. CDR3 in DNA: TGCAGTGCTAGTCCCGGACAGGGGCGCTACAATCAGCCCCAGCATTTT.